This T cell receptor beta chain was found in a study of OX40 agonist ivuxolimab in advanced cancers. Study-level background: Patients received ivuxolimab, an agonistic anti-OX40 (CD134) antibody.

Sequenced by immunoSEQ multiplex PCR; TCRdb stores in-frame clones only, minus some. The sample lists about 40,000 clones; approximately 90% were seen once. Trimming removed 1 base from V and 0 bases from J, with 9 bases in between. The CDR3 is made up of 14 amino acids. Germline V lookup: CDR1 SQVTM, CDR2 ANQGSEA. The source material was CD4+ or CD8+ T cells sorted from blood, sampled in a trial of the OX40 agonist ivuxolimab. This TCR came from an adult with an advanced solid tumor such as melanoma, head and neck, liver or kidney cancer. The V gene is TRBV29-1, the J gene TRBJ1-1; D ambiguous. The chain's CDR3 is CSVEVISLNTEAFF. In nucleotides, the CDR3 is TGCAGCGTTGAAGTTATCAGCCTGAACACTGAAGCTTTCTTT.